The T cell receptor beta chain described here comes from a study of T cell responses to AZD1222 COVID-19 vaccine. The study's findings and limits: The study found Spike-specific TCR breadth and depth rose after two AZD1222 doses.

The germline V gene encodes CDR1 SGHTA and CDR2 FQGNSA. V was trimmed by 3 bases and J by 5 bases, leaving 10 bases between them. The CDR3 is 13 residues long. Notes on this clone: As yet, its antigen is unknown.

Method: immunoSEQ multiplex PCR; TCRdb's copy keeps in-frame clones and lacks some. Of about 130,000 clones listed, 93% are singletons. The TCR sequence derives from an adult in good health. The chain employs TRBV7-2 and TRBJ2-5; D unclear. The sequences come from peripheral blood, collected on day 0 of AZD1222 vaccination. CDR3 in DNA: TGTGCCAGCAGCTTTACTATTTCGGAGACCCAGTACTTC. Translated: CASSFTISETQYF. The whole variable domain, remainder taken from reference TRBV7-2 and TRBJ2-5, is GAGVSQSPSNKVTEKGKDVELRCDPISGHTALYWYRQSLGQGLEFLIYFQGNSAPDKSGLPSDRFSAERTGGSVSTLTIQRTQQEDSAVYLCASSFTISETQYFGPGTRLLVL.